This TCR beta chain was recorded in a study of shared clonotypes between healthy human individuals. CD8 cells regarded as naive lacked CD45RO, were positively chosen for CCR7, and omitted terminally differentiated effector memory CD45RA+ cells. This CDR3 spans 13 amino acids. Germline V CDR1 and CDR2: SEHNR, FQNEAQ (reference sequence). The ends lost 5 bases at V and 4 bases at J; junction bases unmatched: 1. The count of this clone is one. Its antigen is not identified. Other DNA variants within this sample encode the same CDR3. General study results and limits: Memory subsets generally showed lower estimated richness than naive subsets.

Produced via immunoSEQ multiplex PCR; TCRdb's table is partial and in-frame only. The sample includes about 650,000 clones, around 95% of them seen just once. This receptor was obtained from a young woman in good health. The specimen was naive CD8+ T cells sorted from blood. The J gene is TRBJ2-2, the V gene TRBV7-9; 7 bases are a match to TRBD1. CDR3 bases: TGTGCCAGCAGCCCAGGGGGCACCGGGGAGCTGTTTTTT. Encoded protein: CASSPGGTGELFF.